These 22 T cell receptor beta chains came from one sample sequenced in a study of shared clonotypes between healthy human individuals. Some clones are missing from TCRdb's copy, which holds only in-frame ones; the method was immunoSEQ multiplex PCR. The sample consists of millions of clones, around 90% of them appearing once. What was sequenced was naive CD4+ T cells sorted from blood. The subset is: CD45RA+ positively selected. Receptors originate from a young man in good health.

The CDR3 reads CASSFVRGRDQPQHF. CDR3 in DNA: TGTGCCAGCAGTTTCGTCAGGGGGCGAGATCAGCCCCAGCATTTT. The rearrangement joins TRBV27 to TRBJ1-5; 8 nucleotides agree with TRBD1. The V gene end was trimmed by 3 bases and the J gene end by 5 bases; junction bases not matched to a gene: 6. The germline V gene has CDR1 MNHEY and CDR2 SMNVEV (reference sequence). The CDR3 is 15 residues long.

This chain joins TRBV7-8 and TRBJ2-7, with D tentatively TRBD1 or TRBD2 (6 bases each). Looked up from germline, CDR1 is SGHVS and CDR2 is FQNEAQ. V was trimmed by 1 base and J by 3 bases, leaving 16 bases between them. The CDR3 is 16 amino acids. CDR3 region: CASSLVGGRVLYEQYF. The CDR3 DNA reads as TGTGCCAGCAGCTTAGTAGGGGGGCGAGTGCTCTACGAGCAGTACTTC. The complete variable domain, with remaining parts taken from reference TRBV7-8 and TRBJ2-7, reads GAGVSQSPRYKVAKRGQDVALRCDPISGHVSLFWYQQALGQGPEFLTYFQNEAQLDKSGLPSDRFFAERPEGSVSTLKIQRTQQEDSAVYLCASSLVGGRVLYEQYFGPGTRLTVT.

The CDR3 protein is CATSRDAKGADTQYF. The CDR3 nucleotides are TGTGCCACCAGCAGAGACGCGAAAGGTGCAGATACGCAGTATTTT. The chain links TRBV15 to TRBJ2-3; no reliable D call. In germline, CDR1 is LNHNV, CDR2 YYDKDF (reference sequence). V was cut by 0 bases and J by 4 bases, with 11 bases left in between. There are 15 residues in the CDR3.

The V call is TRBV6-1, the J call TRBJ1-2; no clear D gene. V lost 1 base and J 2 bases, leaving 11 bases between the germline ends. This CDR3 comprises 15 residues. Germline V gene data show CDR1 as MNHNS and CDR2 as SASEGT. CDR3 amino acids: CASSEGRVSNYGYTF. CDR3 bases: TGTGCCAGCAGTGAAGGGAGGGTTTCGAACTATGGCTACACCTTC.

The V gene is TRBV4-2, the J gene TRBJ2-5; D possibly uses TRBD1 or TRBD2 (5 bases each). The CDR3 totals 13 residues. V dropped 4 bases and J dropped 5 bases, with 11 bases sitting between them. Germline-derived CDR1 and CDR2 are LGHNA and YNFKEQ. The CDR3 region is CASSPTGRETQYF. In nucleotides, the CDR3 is TGTGCCAGCAGCCCAACGGGGCGGGAGACCCAGTACTTC.

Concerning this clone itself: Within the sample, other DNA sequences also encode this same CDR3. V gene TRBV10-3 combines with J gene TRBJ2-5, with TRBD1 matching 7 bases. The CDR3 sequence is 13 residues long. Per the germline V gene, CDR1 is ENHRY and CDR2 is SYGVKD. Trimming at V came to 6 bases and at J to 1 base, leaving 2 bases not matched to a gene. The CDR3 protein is CAISDRVQETQYF. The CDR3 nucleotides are TGTGCCATCAGCGACAGGGTCCAAGAGACCCAGTACTTC.

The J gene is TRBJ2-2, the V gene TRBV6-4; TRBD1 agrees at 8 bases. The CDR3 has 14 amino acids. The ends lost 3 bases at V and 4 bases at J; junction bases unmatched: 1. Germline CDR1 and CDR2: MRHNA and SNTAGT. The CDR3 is CASSEDRATGELFF. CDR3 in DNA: TGTGCCAGCAGTGAGGACAGGGCCACCGGGGAGCTGTTTTTT.

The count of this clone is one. The CDR3 region has the DNA TGCGCCAGCAGCCAAGAACAAAATTCACCCCTCCACTTT. Its protein product is CASSQEQNSPLHF. V is TRBV4-3 and J is TRBJ1-6; D is unresolved. Trimming removed 0 bases at V and 7 bases at J, with 4 bases between. CDR1 is LGHNA and CDR2 is YSLEER in the germline V gene. The CDR3 consists of 13 residues.

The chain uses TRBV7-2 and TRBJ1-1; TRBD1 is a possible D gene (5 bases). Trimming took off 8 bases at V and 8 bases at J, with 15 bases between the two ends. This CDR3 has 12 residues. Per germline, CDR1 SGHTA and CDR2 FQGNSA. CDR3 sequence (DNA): TGTGCCAGCGGGGGGGGACTTTGGGAAGCTTTCTTT. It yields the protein CASGGGLWEAFF.

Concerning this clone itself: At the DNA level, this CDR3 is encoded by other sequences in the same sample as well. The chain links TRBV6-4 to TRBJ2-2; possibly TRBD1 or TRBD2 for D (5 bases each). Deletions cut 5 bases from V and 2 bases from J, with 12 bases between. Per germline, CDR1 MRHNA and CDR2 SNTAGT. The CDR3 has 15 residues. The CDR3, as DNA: TGTGCCAGCAGTACCGGGACCGCAAACACCGGGGAGCTGTTTTTT. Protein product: CASSTGTANTGELFF.

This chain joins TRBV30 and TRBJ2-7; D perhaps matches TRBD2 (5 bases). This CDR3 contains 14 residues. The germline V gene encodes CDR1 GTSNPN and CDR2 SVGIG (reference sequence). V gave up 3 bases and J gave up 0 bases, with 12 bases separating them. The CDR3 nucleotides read TGTGCCTGGAGGATGGAGCGGAGCTCCTACGAGCAGTACTTC. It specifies CAWRMERSSYEQYF.

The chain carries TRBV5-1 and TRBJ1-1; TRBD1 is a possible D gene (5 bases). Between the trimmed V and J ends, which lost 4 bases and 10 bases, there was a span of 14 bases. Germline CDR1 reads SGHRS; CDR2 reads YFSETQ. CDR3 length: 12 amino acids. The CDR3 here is CASSPPTDIAFF. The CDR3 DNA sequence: TGCGCCAGCAGCCCACCGACAGACATAGCTTTCTTT. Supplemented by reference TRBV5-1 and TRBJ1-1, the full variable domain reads KAGVTQTPRYLIKTRGQQVTLSCSPISGHRSVSWYQQTPGQGLQFLFEYFSETQRNKGNFPGRFSGRQFSNSRSEMNVSTLELGDSALYLCASSPPTDIAFFGQGTRLTVV.

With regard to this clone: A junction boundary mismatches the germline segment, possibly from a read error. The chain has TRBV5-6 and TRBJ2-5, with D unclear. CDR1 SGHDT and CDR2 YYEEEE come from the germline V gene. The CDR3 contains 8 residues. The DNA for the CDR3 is TGTGCCAGCAGAGAAGACAACTTC. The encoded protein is CASREDNF.

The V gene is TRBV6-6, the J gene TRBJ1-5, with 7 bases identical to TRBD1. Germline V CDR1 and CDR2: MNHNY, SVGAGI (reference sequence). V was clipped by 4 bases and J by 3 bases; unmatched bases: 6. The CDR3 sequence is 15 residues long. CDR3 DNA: TGTGCCAGCAGTTCCGTCCAGGGGGTCAATCAGCCCCAGCATTTT. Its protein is CASSSVQGVNQPQHF.

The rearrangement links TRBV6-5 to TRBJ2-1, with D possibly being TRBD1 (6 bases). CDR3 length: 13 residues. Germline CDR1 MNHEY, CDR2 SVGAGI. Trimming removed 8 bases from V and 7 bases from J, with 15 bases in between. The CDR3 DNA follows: TGTGCCAGCCCCCCAACAGGGACGAATGAGCAGTTCTTC. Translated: CASPPTGTNEQFF.

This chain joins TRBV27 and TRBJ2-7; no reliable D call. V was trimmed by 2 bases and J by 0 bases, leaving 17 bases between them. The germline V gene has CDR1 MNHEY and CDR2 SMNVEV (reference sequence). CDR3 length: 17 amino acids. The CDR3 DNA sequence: TGTGCCAGCAGTTTACTCCGACCGCTCCCGGGCTCCTACGAGCAGTACTTC. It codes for CASSLLRPLPGSYEQYF.

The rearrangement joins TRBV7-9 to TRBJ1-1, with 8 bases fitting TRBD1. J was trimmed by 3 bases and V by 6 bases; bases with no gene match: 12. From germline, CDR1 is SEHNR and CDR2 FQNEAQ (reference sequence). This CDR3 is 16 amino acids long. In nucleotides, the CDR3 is TGTGCCAGCAGTCCTCCAGGGGGCAGTGATTACACTGAAGCTTTCTTT. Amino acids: CASSPPGGSDYTEAFF. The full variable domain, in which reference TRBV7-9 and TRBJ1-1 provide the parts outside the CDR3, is DTGVSQNPRHKITKRGQNVTFRCDPISEHNRLYWYRQTLGQGPEFLTYFQNEAQLEKSRLLSDRFSAERPKGSFSTLEIQRTEQGDSAMYLCASSPPGGSDYTEAFFGQGTRLTVV.

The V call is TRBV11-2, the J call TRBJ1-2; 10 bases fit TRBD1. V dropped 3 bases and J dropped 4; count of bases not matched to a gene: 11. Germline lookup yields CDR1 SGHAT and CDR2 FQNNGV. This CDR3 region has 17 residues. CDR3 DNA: TGTGCCAGCAGCTTGCTCAATGACAGGGGGCCGATCTATGGCTACACCTTC. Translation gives CASSLLNDRGPIYGYTF.

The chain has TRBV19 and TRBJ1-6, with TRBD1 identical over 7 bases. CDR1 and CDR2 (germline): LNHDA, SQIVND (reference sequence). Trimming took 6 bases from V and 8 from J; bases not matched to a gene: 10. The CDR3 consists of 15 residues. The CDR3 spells CASRLRTGGDSPLHF. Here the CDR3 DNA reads TGTGCCAGTAGATTACGGACAGGAGGAGATTCACCCCTCCACTTT.

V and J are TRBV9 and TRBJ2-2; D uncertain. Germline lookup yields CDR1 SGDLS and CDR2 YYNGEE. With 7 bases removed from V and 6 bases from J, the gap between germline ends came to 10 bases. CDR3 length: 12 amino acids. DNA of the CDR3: TGTGCCAGCGGTAGGGTCTCCGGGGAGCTGTTTTTT. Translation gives CASGRVSGELFF. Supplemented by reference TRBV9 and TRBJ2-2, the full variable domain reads DSGVTQTPKHLITATGQRVTLRCSPRSGDLSVYWYQQSLDQGLQFLIQYYNGEERAKGNILERFSAQQFPDLHSELNLSSLELGDSALYFCASGRVSGELFFGEGSRLTVL.

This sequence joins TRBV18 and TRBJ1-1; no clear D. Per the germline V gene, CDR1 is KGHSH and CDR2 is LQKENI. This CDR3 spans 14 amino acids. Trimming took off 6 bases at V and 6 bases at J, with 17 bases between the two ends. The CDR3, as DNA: TGTGCCAGCTCTTCTCCCACGGAGGGAGCTGAAGCTTTCTTT. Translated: CASSSPTEGAEAFF.

The chain's CDR3 is CASSLGGGPHTEAFF. The CDR3 nucleotides read TGTGCCAGCAGCTTAGGCGGGGGTCCGCACACTGAAGCTTTCTTT. V usage is TRBV7-2 and J usage is TRBJ1-1; TRBD1 is a possible D gene (5 bases). This CDR3 has 15 residues. The ends were cut back, 1 base at V and 3 bases at J, with 12 bases in the middle. In germline, CDR1 is SGHTA, CDR2 FQGNSA.